This TCR beta chain derives from a study of T cell responses to AZD1222 COVID-19 vaccine. Study context: Whether given at about 4 or about 12 weeks, second doses were pooled.

Broader study findings: Increased Spike-specific TCR breadth and depth were observed after two AZD1222 doses. The study reported that nearly half of spike-specific TCRs target unmutated variant regions. Donors in the cohort were predominantly white British and more often female, and clonal diversity was possibly underestimated.

The protocol was immunoSEQ multiplex PCR, while the TCRdb copy is restricted to in-frame clones and leaves out a portion. The repertoire consists of fewer than 100,000 clones, with nearly 90% occurring once and the leading ten covering over 7.5%. Germline V lookup: CDR1 KGHSH, CDR2 LQKENI. With 0 bases removed from V and 3 bases from J, the gap between germline ends came to 4 bases. The CDR3 contains 13 residues. As regards this clone: What it binds is unknown. The sample holds other DNA sequences that translate to the same CDR3.

Sequenced material: peripheral blood, taken on day 0 of AZD1222 vaccination. The receptor was derived from an adult in good health. This rearrangement joins TRBV18 to TRBJ2-3; D ambiguous. The CDR3 loop is CASSPPGTDTQYF. DNA of the CDR3: TGTGCCAGCTCACCACCAGGGACAGATACGCAGTATTTT.